These 25 T cell receptor beta chains were all obtained from the same sample, sequenced in a study of T-cell memory formation after mild COVID-19. TCRdb re-analysed the 5' RACE reads in MiXCR, keeping a single row per CDR3 protein. The data show about 290,000 distinct CDR3 sequences, with less than 20% seen just once and roughly 23% held by the top ten. Sequencing was done on a sample of PBMCs or a T cell subset sorted from them (not recorded which). The origin of the receptors is a man between 18 and 35 years old who had mild COVID-19 (a few samples of this study predate the infection). Cell type and time point are not known.

This clonotype was seen once. A much larger clonotype is one base distant, so this may be a read error. The DNA for the CDR3 is TGCGCCGGCAGCTTGGAGGTGACCCAGTACTTC. Translated, it gives CAGSLEVTQYF. The rearrangement joins TRBV5-1 to TRBJ2-5; maybe TRBD2 (5 bases). The CDR3 spans 11 residues. The V gene's germline CDR1 is SGHRS and CDR2 YFSETQ.

This clonotype appeared many times. This chain connects TRBV6-5 to TRBJ2-2; 7 nucleotides agree with TRBD2. Germline assignment: CDR1 MNHEY and CDR2 SVGAGI. V lost 6 bases, J lost 3 bases, and 4 bases stayed unmatched. This CDR3 comprises 14 residues. CDR3 sequence (DNA): TGTGCCAGCAGCCCGACTAGCTACACCGGGGAGCTGTTTTTT. Translating it yields CASSPTSYTGELFF.

The chain is built from TRBV6-6 and TRBJ1-3, with no clear D. The germline CDR1 and CDR2 sequences are MNHNY and SVGAGI (reference sequence). The V end lost 7 bases, the J end lost 0 bases, and 13 bases lay between the germline ends. The CDR3 is made up of 15 amino acids. CDR3 in amino acids: CASTTGESSGNTIYF. DNA for the CDR3: TGTGCCAGCACCACCGGGGAGAGCTCTGGAAACACCATATATTTT.

The V and J genes are TRBV12-3 or TRBV12-4 and TRBJ2-3, with TRBD2 as a possible D gene (6 bases). The CDR3 consists of 15 residues. V lost 6 bases and J lost 4, with 17 bases in between. The CDR3 loop reads CASSRDGGGSDTQYF. The CDR3 DNA reads as TGTGCCAGCAGCCGAGACGGGGGAGGATCAGATACGCAGTATTTT.

This CDR3 is CATTSSLGTDTQYF. The CDR3, as DNA: TGTGCCACCACCTCGAGTTTGGGCACAGATACGCAGTATTTT. The gene calls are TRBV10-3 and TRBJ2-3, with D hard to call. The CDR3 loop spans 14 amino acids. The ends were cut back, 10 bases at V and 1 base at J, with 15 bases in the middle. Germline-derived CDR1 and CDR2 are ENHRY and SYGVKD.

This clonotype appeared many times. The chain joins TRBV12-3 or TRBV12-4 to TRBJ1-2, with D possibly being TRBD1 (6 bases). V lost 2 bases, J lost 6 bases, and 16 bases lay in between. This CDR3 is 15 amino acids long. CDR3 sequence (DNA): TGTGCCAGCAGTTTATACAGGGTATGGGAGAATGGCTACACCTTC. Translating it yields CASSLYRVWENGYTF.

This clonotype has just a few counts. The CDR3 region is CASSYLADTQYF. The CDR3 DNA reads TGTGCCAGCAGTTACTTAGCAGATACGCAGTATTTT. The chain couples TRBV6-2 or TRBV6-3 to TRBJ2-3; no clear D. Trimming took 1 base from V and 4 from J, leaving 3 bases between them. The CDR3 spans 12 residues. The germline V gene has CDR1 MNHEY and CDR2 SVGEGT.

The chain employs TRBV11-2 and TRBJ2-3; D possibly matches TRBD1 or TRBD2 (5 bases each). The CDR3 is 17 amino acids. Germline V lookup: CDR1 SGHAT, CDR2 FQNNGV. With 0 bases removed from V and 1 base from J, the gap between germline ends came to 14 bases. The CDR3 loop is CASSLDLGAWGTDTQYF. The CDR3 DNA follows: TGTGCCAGCAGCTTAGATCTCGGGGCGTGGGGCACAGATACGCAGTATTTT.

The chain employs TRBV30 and TRBJ2-7, with D perhaps being TRBD1 or TRBD2 (5 bases each). The germline V gene has CDR1 GTSNPN and CDR2 SVGIG (reference sequence). The V end was cut by 3 bases, the J end by 2 bases, with 17 bases between. CDR3 size: 15 residues. The CDR3 DNA is TGTGCCTGGAGGGGAGTGGGACGGCCTCCCTACGAGCAGTACTTC. It translates to CAWRGVGRPPYEQYF.

This clonotype was recorded many times. V is TRBV2 and J is TRBJ2-7, with a possible D match to TRBD2 (7 bases). The CDR3 spans 14 residues. Between the trimmed V and J ends, which lost 6 bases and 2 bases, there was a span of 14 bases. Germline CDR1 is SNHLY and CDR2 is FYNNEI. The CDR3 sequence is CASSPWGGTYEQYF. The CDR3 DNA reads as TGTGCCAGCAGCCCCTGGGGGGGCACCTACGAGCAGTACTTC.

The chain couples TRBV7-3 to TRBJ1-2; possibly TRBD1 for D (6 bases). The CDR3 extends over 13 amino acids. Trimming removed 5 bases from V and 7 bases from J, with 14 bases in between. Germline V gene data show CDR1 as SGHTA and CDR2 as FQGTGA. The CDR3: CASSETGLGGYTF. The CDR3 DNA is TGTGCCAGCAGCGAGACAGGATTAGGTGGCTACACCTTC. Together with reference TRBV7-3 and TRBJ1-2, the CDR3 gives the full variable domain: GAGVSQTPSNKVTEKGKYVELRCDPISGHTALYWYRQSLGQGPEFLIYFQGTGAADDSGLPNDRFFAVRPEGSVSTLKIQRTERGDSAVYLCASSETGLGGYTFGSGTRLTVV.

This clonotype was seen repeatedly, ten times or more. The V and J genes are TRBV2 and TRBJ1-5; 9 bases are a match to TRBD1. CDR3 length: 15 amino acids. The V gene end was trimmed by 3 bases and the J gene end by 6 bases; junction bases not matched to a gene: 6. Germline V gene data show CDR1 as SNHLY and CDR2 as FYNNEI. CDR3 protein: CASSDGTGFSQPQHF. The CDR3, as DNA: TGTGCCAGCAGTGACGGGACAGGGTTCAGTCAGCCCCAGCATTTT.

The chain uses TRBV10-3 and TRBJ2-6; possibly TRBD1 for D (6 bases). V was trimmed by 7 bases and J by 0 bases, leaving 7 bases between them. The CDR3 length is 14 residues. Looked up from germline, CDR1 is ENHRY and CDR2 is SYGVKD. CDR3 in amino acids: CAIMDSSGANVLTF. As DNA, the CDR3 is TGTGCCATCATGGACAGCTCTGGGGCCAACGTCCTGACTTTC.

The rearrangement joins TRBV6-2 or TRBV6-3 to TRBJ1-5; 7 bases are a match to TRBD1. There are 13 residues in the CDR3. Trimming at V came to 4 bases and at J to 7 bases, leaving 4 bases not matched to a gene. The V gene's germline CDR1 is MNHEY and CDR2 SVGEGT. Written as DNA, the CDR3 is TGTGCCAGCAGTTGGGACAGTTCCCAGCCCCAGCATTTT. It translates to CASSWDSSQPQHF.

This clonotype was observed many times. The CDR3 DNA reads TGCGCCAGCAGCTCCACCGTGGGGGGATACAATGAGCAGTTCTTC. Encoded protein: CASSSTVGGYNEQFF. This chain connects TRBV5-1 to TRBJ2-1; TRBD2 might be the D (6 bases). CDR3 size: 15 residues. CDR1 SGHRS and CDR2 YFSETQ come from the germline V gene. V shed 3 bases and J shed 4 bases, with 14 bases lying between them. Drawing the rest from reference TRBV5-1 and TRBJ2-1, the complete variable domain is KAGVTQTPRYLIKTRGQQVTLSCSPISGHRSVSWYQQTPGQGLQFLFEYFSETQRNKGNFPGRFSGRQFSNSRSEMNVSTLELGDSALYLCASSSTVGGYNEQFFGPGTRLTVL.

This clonotype was seen a handful of times. V is TRBV18 and J is TRBJ2-3; possible D gene TRBD2, 6 bases. CDR3 size: 15 residues. V was clipped by 6 bases and J by 4 bases, with 17 bases between them. Germline V gene data show CDR1 as KGHSH and CDR2 as LQKENI. The chain's CDR3 is CASSRRDGGADTQYF. CDR3 coding DNA: TGTGCCAGCTCGCGTCGGGACGGCGGGGCAGATACGCAGTATTTT.

This chain links TRBV9 with TRBJ1-4; D possibly corresponds to TRBD1 (5 bases). Trimming removed 3 bases from V and 4 bases from J, with 13 bases in between. This CDR3 is 15 amino acids long. Germline CDR1 SGDLS, CDR2 YYNGEE. The CDR3 DNA is TGTGCCAGCAGCGATGGGGGACTGGGTAATGAAAAACTGTTTTTT. Translated: CASSDGGLGNEKLFF. Full variable domain (remainder filled in from reference TRBV9 and TRBJ1-4): DSGVTQTPKHLITATGQRVTLRCSPRSGDLSVYWYQQSLDQGLQFLIQYYNGEERAKGNILERFSAQQFPDLHSELNLSSLELGDSALYFCASSDGGLGNEKLFFGSGTQLSVL.

The rearrangement links TRBV10-3 to TRBJ2-7; 7 bases match TRBD1. The germline V gene encodes CDR1 ENHRY and CDR2 SYGVKD. The CDR3 contains 12 residues. The junction had 4 bases not matched to a gene; V was cut back by 7 bases and J by 4 bases. This CDR3 is CAITRDSYEQYF. The CDR3 DNA sequence: TGTGCCATCACTCGGGACAGTTACGAGCAGTACTTC.

In this sample, this clonotype turned up a few times. The J gene is TRBJ2-3, the V gene TRBV28, with D unclear. The CDR3 contains 12 residues. Germline CDR1 is MDHEN and CDR2 is SYDVKM. Trimming cost V 6 bases and J 3 bases, with 7 bases left between them. The CDR3 sequence: CASRLPTDTQYF. The CDR3 DNA reads TGTGCCAGCAGACTACCGACAGATACGCAGTATTTT.

The rearrangement joins TRBV24-1 to TRBJ2-7; weak D call: TRBD1 (6 bases). V shed 4 bases and J shed 1 base, with 13 bases lying between them. In germline, CDR1 is KGHDR, CDR2 SFDVKD. The CDR3 consists of 15 residues. In nucleotides, the CDR3 is TGTGCCACCAGTGAGTGGACCGGACAGTCCTACGAGCAGTACGTC. Protein sequence: CATSEWTGQSYEQYV.

The CDR3 sequence is CASSLAPTQAFF. The CDR3 DNA is TGCGCCAGCAGCTTGGCCCCGACTCAAGCTTTCTTT. J is TRBJ1-1 and V is TRBV5-1; no firm D call. The ends were cut back, 0 bases at V and 9 bases at J, with 9 bases in the middle. The CDR3 loop spans 12 amino acids. Germline V CDR1 and CDR2: SGHRS, YFSETQ.

The sample holds many counts of this clonotype. The CDR3 sequence: CASSLVGTSPNEQFF. CDR3 bases: TGCGCCAGCAGTCTGGTCGGGACTAGCCCGAATGAGCAGTTCTTC. The chain has TRBV5-1 and TRBJ2-1; TRBD2 aligns across 9 bases. The CDR3 totals 15 residues. The V gene's germline CDR1 is SGHRS and CDR2 YFSETQ. V was clipped by 5 bases and J by 7 bases; unmatched bases: 10.

Only a few counts were recorded for this clonotype. The chain links TRBV7-2 to TRBJ2-1; no clear D. Germline CDR1 SGHTA, CDR2 FQGNSA. Between the trimmed V and J ends, which lost 1 base and 5 bases, there was a span of 6 bases. The CDR3 is made up of 13 amino acids. In DNA, the CDR3 is TGTGCCAGCAGCTTAGATGCGGACAATGAGCAGTTCTTC. The encoded protein is CASSLDADNEQFF.

The genes are TRBV28 and TRBJ1-4; 7 nucleotides match TRBD1. The germline CDR1 and CDR2 sequences are MDHEN and SYDVKM. Germline trimming cut 0 bases from V and 0 bases from J; bases unmatched to any gene: 1. This CDR3 has 16 amino acids. CDR3 amino acids: CASSLWGTATNEKLFF. In DNA form, the CDR3 reads TGTGCCAGCAGTTTATGGGGGACAGCAACTAATGAAAAACTGTTTTTT. Looking up the rest from reference TRBV28 and TRBJ1-4 gives the full variable domain: DVKVTQSSRYLVKRTGEKVFLECVQDMDHENMFWYRQDPGLGLRLIYFSYDVKMKEKGDIPEGYSVSREKKERFSLILESASTNQTSMYLCASSLWGTATNEKLFFGSGTQLSVL.

This clonotype was seen only a few times. This chain links TRBV24-1 with TRBJ2-1, with TRBD1 identical over 11 bases. The V segment lost 5 bases and the J segment 8 bases; nucleotides outside the gene matches: 13. CDR3 length: 17 residues. Germline V gene lookup returns CDR1 KGHDR and CDR2 SFDVKD. The CDR3 spells CATSGKGTGGSLDEQFF. The CDR3 region has the DNA TGTGCCACCAGTGGTAAAGGGACAGGGGGTAGTCTGGATGAGCAGTTCTTC.